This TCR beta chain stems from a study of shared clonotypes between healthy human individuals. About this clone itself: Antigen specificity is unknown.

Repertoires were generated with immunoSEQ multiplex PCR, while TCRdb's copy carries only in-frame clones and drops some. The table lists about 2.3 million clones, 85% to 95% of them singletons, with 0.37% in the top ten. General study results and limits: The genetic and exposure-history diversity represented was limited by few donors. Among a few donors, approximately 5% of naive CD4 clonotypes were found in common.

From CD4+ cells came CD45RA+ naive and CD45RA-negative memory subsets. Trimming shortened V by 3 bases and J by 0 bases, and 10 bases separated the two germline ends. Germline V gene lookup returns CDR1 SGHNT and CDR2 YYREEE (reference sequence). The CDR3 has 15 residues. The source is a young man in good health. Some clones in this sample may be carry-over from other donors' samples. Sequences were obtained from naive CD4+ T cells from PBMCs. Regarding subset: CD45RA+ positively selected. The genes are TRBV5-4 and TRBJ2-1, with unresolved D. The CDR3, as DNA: TGTGCCAGCAGCTCATCCCTCGGCTCCTACAATGAGCAGTTCTTC. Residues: CASSSSLGSYNEQFF.